Each of the 17 T cell receptor beta chains below was sequenced from the same sample in a study of vaccination effects on CD4 cells after COVID-19. Generated by immunoSEQ multiplex PCR, the TCRdb table keeps only in-frame clones and is missing some. This table has 55,000 to 80,000 clones, about 80% appearing once. ViraFEST expansion of antigen-specific CD4+ T cells with viral peptide pools preceded sequencing. Following 10 days of culture, CD4+ T cells were isolated. Negative nucleocapsid antibody tests before and after vaccination confirmed no previous SARS-CoV-2 infection. No cognate antigen is known for these TCRs. The starting material was CD4+ T cells from PBMCs cultured with SARS-CoV-2 spike peptides, obtained before COVID-19 vaccination. These receptors were obtained from a human donor who received a COVID-19 vaccine.

This chain links TRBV3-1 (or the pseudogene TRBV3-2) with TRBJ2-1; either TRBD1 or TRBD2 may supply D (6 bases each). In germline, CDR1 is LGHDT, CDR2 YNNKEL (reference sequence). Trimming took 0 bases from V and 4 from J, leaving 13 bases between them. The CDR3 spans 16 residues. The CDR3 region has the DNA TGTGCCAGCAGCCAAGAAAGGGGGGTCCTTTACAATGAGCAGTTCTTC. This sequence encodes CASSQERGVLYNEQFF.

This clone has just a few counts. The CDR3 sequence is CASSQVNMGLAGGTETQYF. CDR3 DNA sequence: TGCGCCAGCAGCCAAGTCAACATGGGACTAGCGGGGGGTACAGAGACCCAGTACTTC. This chain uses TRBV4-1 with TRBJ2-5, with TRBD2 matching 15 bases. Looked up from germline, CDR1 is MGHRA and CDR2 is YSYEKL. The CDR3 is made up of 19 amino acids. The V segment lost 1 base and the J segment 4 bases; nucleotides outside the gene matches: 10.

This chain joins TRBV5-5 and TRBJ2-3; D is perhaps TRBD1 (5 bases). V lost 5 bases to trimming and J lost 0 bases, with 16 bases between them. The germline gives CDR1 SGHKS, CDR2 YYEKEE (reference sequence). The CDR3 runs 16 residues. The CDR3: CASRAKGPLSTDTQYF. CDR3 coding DNA: TGTGCCAGCAGAGCTAAGGGGCCTCTCAGCACAGATACGCAGTATTTT.

The gene calls are TRBV30 and TRBJ1-1; no reliable D call. Trimming left V 0 bases short and J 3 bases short, with 8 bases between. The CDR3 totals 13 residues. Germline V CDR1 and CDR2: GTSNPN, SVGIG (reference sequence). The CDR3 loop reads CAWSVSGDTEAFF. As DNA, the CDR3 is TGTGCCTGGAGTGTCTCAGGAGACACTGAAGCTTTCTTT.

The rearrangement joins TRBV20-1 to TRBJ2-2; D ambiguous. The CDR3 totals 13 residues. Per germline, CDR1 DFQATT and CDR2 SNEGSKA (reference sequence). Trimming cost V 3 bases and J 5 bases, with 10 bases left between them. The CDR3 spells CSASPRPTGELFF. CDR3 coding DNA: TGCAGTGCTAGTCCCAGACCAACCGGGGAGCTGTTTTTT.

J is TRBJ1-4 and V is TRBV28; TRBD1 matches at 8 bases. There are 14 residues in the CDR3. Trimming removed 6 bases from V and 7 bases from J; junction bases left unmatched: 7. CDR1 and CDR2 (germline): MDHEN, SYDVKM. CDR3 nucleotides: TGTGCCAGCAGCCGAACAGGGGGAAGTGAAAAACTGTTTTTT. Its protein is CASSRTGGSEKLFF.

The genes are TRBV24-1 and TRBJ2-2; TRBD1 or TRBD2 may be the D gene (5 bases each). The germline V gene has CDR1 KGHDR and CDR2 SFDVKD. The ends were cut back, 6 bases at V and 1 base at J, with 20 bases in the middle. The CDR3 runs to 18 residues. DNA of the CDR3: TGTGCCACCAGTAACGTCCTGGGCCGGGACCGGAACACCGGGGAGCTGTTTTTT. It is translated as CATSNVLGRDRNTGELFF.

V usage is TRBV3-1 (or the pseudogene TRBV3-2) and J usage is TRBJ1-1; unclear D gene. There are 13 residues in the CDR3. In germline, CDR1 is LGHDT, CDR2 YNNKEL (reference sequence). V shed 2 bases and J shed 4 bases, with 8 bases lying between them. Written as DNA, the CDR3 is TGTGCCAGCAGCCAAAATGGGCTCACTGAAGCTTTCTTT. Translation: CASSQNGLTEAFF.

This clone was seen once. The chain carries TRBV4-1 and TRBJ1-3; D gene uncertain. From germline, CDR1 is MGHRA and CDR2 YSYEKL. V shed 1 base and J shed 1 base, with 29 bases lying between them. CDR3 size: 22 residues. The CDR3 sequence is CASSQVQPRVSQDSRSGNTIYF. The CDR3 nucleotides read TGCGCCAGCAGCCAAGTTCAGCCCCGTGTGTCTCAAGACTCTCGTTCTGGAAACACCATATATTTT.

The CDR3 loop reads CASSRRGQGFTEAFF. CDR3 in DNA: TGTGCCAGCAGCCGTCGGGGACAGGGGTTCACTGAAGCTTTCTTT. The chain links TRBV3-1 (or the pseudogene TRBV3-2) to TRBJ1-1; TRBD1 aligns across 10 bases. J was trimmed by 4 bases and V by 4 bases; bases with no gene match: 6. This CDR3 comprises 15 residues. Per germline, CDR1 LGHDT and CDR2 YNNKEL (reference sequence).

The gene calls are TRBV28 and TRBJ2-5, with D tentatively TRBD1 (5 bases). Germline values: CDR1 MDHEN, CDR2 SYDVKM. V was trimmed by 8 bases and J by 5 bases, leaving 12 bases between them. This CDR3 is 12 amino acids long. CDR3 sequence: CASGSGLETQYF. The CDR3 region has the DNA TGTGCCAGCGGCTCAGGGTTGGAGACCCAGTACTTC. The variable domain in full, completed from reference TRBV28 and TRBJ2-5, reads DVKVTQSSRYLVKRTGEKVFLECVQDMDHENMFWYRQDPGLGLRLIYFSYDVKMKEKGDIPEGYSVSREKKERFSLILESASTNQTSMYLCASGSGLETQYFGPGTRLLVL.

The chain links TRBV15 to TRBJ2-6; D unclear. Trimming cost V 4 bases and J 0 bases, with 10 bases left between them. Germline loops: CDR1 LNHNV, CDR2 YYDKDF (reference sequence). This CDR3 comprises 16 residues. CDR3 nucleotides: TGTGCCACCAGCATCACAGCGTACTCTGGGGCCAACGTCCTGACTTTC. Amino acid sequence: CATSITAYSGANVLTF.

CDR3 sequence reads: CASSYGGNQPQHF. The CDR3 DNA sequence: TGTGCCAGCAGTTATGGGGGGAATCAGCCCCAGCATTTT. The chain carries TRBV6-2 or TRBV6-3 and TRBJ1-5; D may be TRBD1 (5 bases). Between the trimmed V and J ends, which lost 3 bases and 4 bases, there was a span of 7 bases. Germline V gene sequence: CDR1 MNHEY, CDR2 SVGEGT. The length of the CDR3 is 13 residues.

This clone was seen a handful of times. The CDR3 DNA is TGTGCCAGCAGCTTATATGTCCCCGGGGAGCTGTTTTTT. Amino acid sequence: CASSLYVPGELFF. This chain links TRBV11-3 with TRBJ2-2, with D unresolved. The V end lost 2 bases, the J end lost 6 bases, and 7 bases lay between the germline ends. This CDR3 spans 13 amino acids. Germline-derived CDR1 and CDR2 are SGHNT and YENEEA.

The chain joins TRBV3-1 (or the pseudogene TRBV3-2) to TRBJ2-6; weak D call: TRBD2 (5 bases). The CDR3 runs to 14 residues. The V end lost 3 bases, the J end lost 2 bases, and 5 bases lay between the germline ends. The germline V gene has CDR1 LGHDT and CDR2 YNNKEL (reference sequence). The CDR3: CASSQRAGANVLTF. In DNA form, the CDR3 reads TGTGCCAGCAGCCAGAGGGCTGGGGCCAACGTCCTGACTTTC.

This chain uses TRBV19 with TRBJ2-2; D is unresolved. Trimming left V 5 bases short and J 9 bases short, with 10 bases between. CDR1 and CDR2 (germline): LNHDA, SQIVND (reference sequence). This CDR3 has 12 amino acids. CDR3 residues: CASSLGVWELFF. In nucleotides, the CDR3 is TGTGCCAGTAGTCTCGGTGTGTGGGAGCTGTTTTTT.

The CDR3 sequence: CASSLTGANLYNEQFF. The CDR3 bases are TGTGCCAGCAGCTTAACAGGGGCGAATCTGTACAATGAGCAGTTCTTC. The chain combines TRBV5-6 with TRBJ2-1; 7 nucleotides align to TRBD1. This CDR3 comprises 16 residues. Per the germline V gene, CDR1 is SGHDT and CDR2 is YYEEEE. The trim removed 2 bases at V and 4 bases at J, leaving 9 bases unmatched.